This T cell receptor (beta chain) was identified in a study of molecular identifiers for immune sequencing clone quantification. V was pared by 5 bases and J by 0 bases, with 10 bases between. Germline assignment: CDR1 SGHTA and CDR2 FQGNSA. The CDR3 is 15 amino acids. TCRdb analysed the PCR reads with MiXCR anew, one entry per CDR3 protein. This table holds about 510,000 distinct CDR3 sequences, 20% to 25% found once. This clonotype has at least ten counts. Antigen specificity is unknown. The study's findings and limits: Spiked Jurkat TCR RNA equivalent to one cell was reportedly detectable in about 900,000 naive cells.

The origin of this receptor is a human donor in good health. Some libraries in this study had Jurkat cell RNA spiked in. This chain connects TRBV7-2 to TRBJ1-4; no reliable D call. The sequenced sample consisted of naive CD8+ T cells from blood, with Jurkat cell RNA spiked in. The subset is: FACS-sorted CD8+CD4-CCR7+CD45RA+ naive T cells. CDR3 coding DNA: TGTGCCAGCAGCCCCAGGACCTCAACTAATGAAAAACTGTTTTTT. Translation: CASSPRTSTNEKLFF.